This passage covers 14 T cell receptor beta chains from one sample sequenced in a study of T-cell reconstitution after alpha-beta-depleted transplantation in children. Researchers prepared the TCRbeta library using unique molecular identifiers, the study reports. In TCRdb, the PCR reads were re-called with MiXCR into one record per CDR3 protein. The table includes 200,000 to 250,000 distinct CDR3 sequences, 12% detected once. The source material was PBMCs from the stem cell graft donor, sampled from the stem cell graft. The receptors derive from a human donor who donated a stem cell graft to a child with acute lymphoblastic leukemia.

Turning to this clonotype: Given a much more abundant clone one base away, this may be a read error. This chain joins TRBV6-2 or TRBV6-3 and TRBJ2-7; D is ambiguous. Germline V gene data show CDR1 as MNHEY and CDR2 as SVGEGT. The CDR3 loop spans 12 amino acids. Trimming removed 4 bases at V and 4 bases at J, with 8 bases between. The CDR3 DNA reads as TGTGCCAGCAGTTTCAAGGGTTACGAGCAGTACTTC. This gives the protein CASSFKGYEQYF.

This clonotype was recorded many times. This sequence joins TRBV5-1 and TRBJ2-5; TRBD1 aligns across 7 bases. The J segment lost 6 bases and the V segment lost 0 bases, leaving 5 bases of the junction unmatched. Germline V gives CDR1 SGHRS, CDR2 YFSETQ. CDR3 length: 14 amino acids. In nucleotides, the CDR3 is TGCGCCAGCAGCTTGGGGCAGGGGGTACAGACCCAGTACTTC. Translated: CASSLGQGVQTQYF.

The table lists this clonotype with many counts. The chain recombines TRBV20-1 with TRBJ2-5, with D possibly called TRBD1 or TRBD2 (5 bases each). The CDR3 contains 11 residues. Germline V CDR1 and CDR2: DFQATT, SNEGSKA (reference sequence). Trimming took 7 bases from V and 0 from J, leaving 6 bases between them. The CDR3 here is CSGDHQETQYF. CDR3 DNA sequence: TGCAGTGGGGACCACCAAGAGACCCAGTACTTC.

In this sample, this clonotype turned up many times. This chain links TRBV5-1 with TRBJ1-1, with D unresolved. The CDR3 spans 16 residues. Germline lookup yields CDR1 SGHRS and CDR2 YFSETQ. V was trimmed by 4 bases and J by 0 bases, leaving 16 bases between them. Here the CDR3 DNA reads TGCGCCAGCAGCCAATTCCTTGGGGAGCTGAACACTGAAGCTTTCTTT. Translation: CASSQFLGELNTEAFF.

This clonotype came up many times. V usage is TRBV7-2 and J usage is TRBJ1-1; weak D call: TRBD1 (6 bases). Germline assignment: CDR1 SGHTA and CDR2 FQGNSA. The germline V and J ends were trimmed by 1 base and 5 bases, with 8 bases remaining between them. The CDR3 runs to 13 residues. CDR3 in DNA: TGTGCCAGCAGCTTAGGGGGGCGGACTGAAGCTTTCTTT. It yields the protein CASSLGGRTEAFF.

Regarding this clonotype: This may arise from a read error, as a much more abundant clone is one base away. V is TRBV20-1 and J is TRBJ2-1; D may be TRBD2 (6 bases). In germline, CDR1 is DFQATT, CDR2 SNEGSKA (reference sequence). The CDR3 is 15 amino acids. V was shortened by 0 bases and J by 8 bases, with 17 bases between the two germline ends. CDR3 in amino acids: CSAREVGGRYDEQFF. The CDR3 DNA is TGCAGTGCTAGAGAGGTGGGGGGACGATACGATGAGCAGTTCTTC.

This clonotype was recorded many times. The chain carries TRBV28 and TRBJ1-2, with D possibly being TRBD1 (5 bases). CDR1 MDHEN and CDR2 SYDVKM come from the germline V gene. The CDR3 has 16 amino acids. The chain's CDR3 is CATPRDRGSGNYGYTF. The CDR3, as DNA: TGTGCTACCCCCCGGGACCGAGGCTCGGGTAACTATGGCTACACCTTC.

This clonotype was recorded many times. A read error may produce the germline difference seen at one junction end. The chain combines TRBV5-1 with TRBJ2-7; no clear D gene. The CDR3 extends over 12 amino acids. Germline V gene lookup returns CDR1 SGHRS and CDR2 YFSETQ. The DNA for the CDR3 is TGTGCCAGCAGCTCGGACGGCTACGAGCAGTACTTC. Encoded protein: CASSSDGYEQYF. Based on the CDR3 plus reference TRBV5-1 and TRBJ2-7, the full variable domain is KAGVTQTPRYLIKTRGQQVTLSCSPISGHRSVSWYQQTPGQGLQFLFEYFSETQRNKGNFPGRFSGRQFSNSRSEMNVSTLELGDSALYLCASSSDGYEQYFGPGTRLTVT.

This sequence joins TRBV20-1 and TRBJ2-2, with D uncertain. Trimming took off 3 bases at V and 0 bases at J, with 17 bases between the two ends. CDR1 is DFQATT, CDR2 SNEGSKA, per germline (reference sequence). This CDR3 comprises 17 residues. CDR3 bases: TGCAGTGCTAGTCGGCACCTCATGAGTACGAACACCGGGGAGCTGTTTTTT. It yields the protein CSASRHLMSTNTGELFF.

This clonotype was found many times. The chain couples TRBV12-3 or TRBV12-4 to TRBJ1-1; 9 nucleotides match TRBD1. Trimming cost V 5 bases and J 1 base; bases outside gene matches: 8. The CDR3 is 16 residues long. This CDR3 reads CASSPTGTGTNTEAFF. The CDR3 DNA follows: TGTGCCAGCAGTCCAACCGGGACAGGGACGAACACTGAAGCTTTCTTT.

In its sample, this clonotype was seen many times. This sequence joins TRBV29-1 and TRBJ2-7, with D hard to call. Trimming pared 2 bases from V and 1 base from J, leaving 3 bases between. This CDR3 has 11 residues. Germline values: CDR1 SQVTM, CDR2 ANQGSEA. CDR3 in DNA: TGCAGCGTTGAACTGTCCTACGAGCAGTACTTC. This encodes CSVELSYEQYF.

The V gene is TRBV15, the J gene TRBJ1-1; a possible D gene is TRBD1 (6 bases). From germline, CDR1 is LNHNV and CDR2 YYDKDF (reference sequence). CDR3 length: 14 amino acids. The V end was cut by 4 bases, the J end by 4 bases, with 13 bases between. As DNA, the CDR3 is TGTGCCACCAGCAAGAACAGGGCTCCCACTGAAGCTTTCTTT. Its protein product is CATSKNRAPTEAFF.

This clonotype was found many times. The chain uses TRBV6-1 and TRBJ1-1; TRBD1 agrees at 8 bases. The V and J ends lost 6 bases and 3 bases, in that order; junction bases with no gene match: 12. Germline-derived CDR1 and CDR2 are MNHNS and SASEGT. The CDR3 has 16 amino acids. The DNA of the CDR3 is TGTGCCAGCAGCCGACTCGGACAGGGAGGGGACACTGAAGCTTTCTTT. This gives the protein CASSRLGQGGDTEAFF.

At least ten counts were recorded for this clonotype. The chain is built from TRBV27 and TRBJ2-7, with unresolved D. There are 15 residues in the CDR3. Trimming pared 3 bases from V and 2 bases from J, leaving 14 bases between. In germline, CDR1 is MNHEY, CDR2 SMNVEV (reference sequence). CDR3 sequence (DNA): TGTGCCAGCAGTTTGGCGTTAGGAACTACCTACGAGCAGTACTTC. This sequence encodes CASSLALGTTYEQYF.